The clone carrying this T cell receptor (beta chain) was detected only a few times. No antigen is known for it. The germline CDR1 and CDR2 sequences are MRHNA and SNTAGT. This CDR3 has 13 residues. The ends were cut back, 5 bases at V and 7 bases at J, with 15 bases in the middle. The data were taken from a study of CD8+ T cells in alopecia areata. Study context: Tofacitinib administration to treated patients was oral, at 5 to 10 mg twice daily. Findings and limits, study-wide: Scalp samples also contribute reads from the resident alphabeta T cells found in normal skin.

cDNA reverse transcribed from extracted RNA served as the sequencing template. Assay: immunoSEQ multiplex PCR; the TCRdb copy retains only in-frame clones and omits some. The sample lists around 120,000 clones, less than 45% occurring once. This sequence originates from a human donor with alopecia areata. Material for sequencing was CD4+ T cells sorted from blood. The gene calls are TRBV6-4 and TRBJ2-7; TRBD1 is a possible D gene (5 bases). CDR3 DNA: TGTGCCAGCAGTCGAAATATACAGGAGGAGCAGTACTTC. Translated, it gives CASSRNIQEEQYF.